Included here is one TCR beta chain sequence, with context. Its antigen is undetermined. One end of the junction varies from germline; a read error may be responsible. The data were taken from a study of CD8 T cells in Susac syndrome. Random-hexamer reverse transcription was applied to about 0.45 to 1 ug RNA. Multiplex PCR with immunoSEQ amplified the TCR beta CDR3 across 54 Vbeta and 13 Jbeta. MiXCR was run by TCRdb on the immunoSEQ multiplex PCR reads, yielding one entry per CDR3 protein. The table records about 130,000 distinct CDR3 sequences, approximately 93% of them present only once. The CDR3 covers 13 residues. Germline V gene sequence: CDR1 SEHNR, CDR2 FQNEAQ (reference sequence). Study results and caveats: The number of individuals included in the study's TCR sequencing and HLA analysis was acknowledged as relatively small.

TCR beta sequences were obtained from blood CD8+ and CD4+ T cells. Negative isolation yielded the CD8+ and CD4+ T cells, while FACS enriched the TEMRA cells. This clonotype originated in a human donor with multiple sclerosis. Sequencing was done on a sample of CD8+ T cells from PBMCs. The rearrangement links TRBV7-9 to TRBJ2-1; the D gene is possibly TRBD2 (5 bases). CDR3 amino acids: CASRADSNNEQFF. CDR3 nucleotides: TGTGCCAGCAGAGCGGACTCCAACAATGAGCAGTTCTTC.